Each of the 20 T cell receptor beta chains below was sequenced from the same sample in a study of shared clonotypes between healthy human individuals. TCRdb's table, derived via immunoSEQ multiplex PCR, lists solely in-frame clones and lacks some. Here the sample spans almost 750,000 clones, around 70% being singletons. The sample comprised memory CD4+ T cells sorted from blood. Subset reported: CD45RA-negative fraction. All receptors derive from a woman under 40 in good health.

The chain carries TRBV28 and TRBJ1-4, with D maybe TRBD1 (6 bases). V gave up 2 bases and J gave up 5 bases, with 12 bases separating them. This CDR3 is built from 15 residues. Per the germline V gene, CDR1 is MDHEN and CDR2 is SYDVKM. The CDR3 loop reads CASSLGGSYNEKLFF. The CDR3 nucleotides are TGTGCCAGCAGTTTAGGGGGCAGTTACAATGAAAAACTGTTTTTT.

DNA for the CDR3: TGTGCCAGTAGTCTGGGACTAGCGGGCCCCTACAATGAGCAGTTCTTC. It is translated as CASSLGLAGPYNEQFF. The chain employs TRBV19 and TRBJ2-1; TRBD2 aligns across 12 bases. The CDR3 contains 16 residues. Per germline, CDR1 LNHDA and CDR2 SQIVND (reference sequence). J was trimmed by 2 bases and V by 5 bases; bases with no gene match: 4. Full variable domain (missing parts from reference TRBV19 and TRBJ2-1): DGGITQSPKYLFRKEGQNVTLSCEQNLNHDAMYWYRQDPGQGLRLIYYSQIVNDFQKGDIAEGYSVSREKKESFPLTVTSAQKNPTAFYLCASSLGLAGPYNEQFFGPGTRLTVL.

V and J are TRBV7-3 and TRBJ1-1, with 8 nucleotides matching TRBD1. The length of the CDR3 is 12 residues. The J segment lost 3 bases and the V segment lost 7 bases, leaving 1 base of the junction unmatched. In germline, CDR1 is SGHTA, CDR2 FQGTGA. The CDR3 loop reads CASKGQDTEAFF. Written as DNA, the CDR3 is TGTGCCAGCAAGGGACAGGACACTGAAGCTTTCTTT.

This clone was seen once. DNA for the CDR3: TGTGCCTGGACCCGACTAGCGGGAGTGAGAGATACGCAGTATTTT. It yields the protein CAWTRLAGVRDTQYF. The chain carries TRBV30 and TRBJ2-3; the match to TRBD2 covers 12 bases. The CDR3 contains 15 residues. J was trimmed by 5 bases and V by 4 bases; bases with no gene match: 7. The germline V gene encodes CDR1 GTSNPN and CDR2 SVGIG (reference sequence).

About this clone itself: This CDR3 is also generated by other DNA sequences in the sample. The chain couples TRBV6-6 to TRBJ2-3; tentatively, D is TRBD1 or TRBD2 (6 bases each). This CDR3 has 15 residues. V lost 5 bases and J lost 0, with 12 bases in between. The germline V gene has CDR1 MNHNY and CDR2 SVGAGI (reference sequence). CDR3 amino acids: CASSRGGQSTDTQYF. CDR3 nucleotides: TGTGCCAGCAGTAGAGGGGGGCAGAGCACAGATACGCAGTATTTT.

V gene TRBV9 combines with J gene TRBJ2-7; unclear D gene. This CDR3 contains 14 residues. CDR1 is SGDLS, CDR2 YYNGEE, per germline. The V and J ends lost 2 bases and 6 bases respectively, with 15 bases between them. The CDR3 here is CASSVSWGSGEQYF. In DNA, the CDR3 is TGTGCCAGCAGCGTCTCTTGGGGATCTGGCGAGCAGTACTTC.

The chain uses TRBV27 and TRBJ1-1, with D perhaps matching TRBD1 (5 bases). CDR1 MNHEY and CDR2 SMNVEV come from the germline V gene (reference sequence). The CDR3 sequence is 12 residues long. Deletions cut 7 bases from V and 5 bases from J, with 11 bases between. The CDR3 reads CASTLGVTEAFF. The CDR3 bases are TGTGCCAGCACCCTAGGGGTGACTGAAGCTTTCTTT.

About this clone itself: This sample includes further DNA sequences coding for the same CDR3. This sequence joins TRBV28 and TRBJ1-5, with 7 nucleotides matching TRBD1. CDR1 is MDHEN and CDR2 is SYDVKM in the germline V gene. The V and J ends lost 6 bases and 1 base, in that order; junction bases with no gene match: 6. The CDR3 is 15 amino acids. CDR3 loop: CASRRTGSSNQPQHF. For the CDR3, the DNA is TGTGCCAGCAGAAGGACAGGCTCAAGCAATCAGCCCCAGCATTTT.

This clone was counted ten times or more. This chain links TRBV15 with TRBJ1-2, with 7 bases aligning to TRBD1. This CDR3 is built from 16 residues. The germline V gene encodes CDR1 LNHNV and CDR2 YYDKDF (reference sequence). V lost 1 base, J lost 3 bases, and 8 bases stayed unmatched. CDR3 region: CATSRGRIGGDYGYTF. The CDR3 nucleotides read TGTGCCACCAGCAGAGGGCGTATAGGGGGCGACTATGGCTACACCTTC.

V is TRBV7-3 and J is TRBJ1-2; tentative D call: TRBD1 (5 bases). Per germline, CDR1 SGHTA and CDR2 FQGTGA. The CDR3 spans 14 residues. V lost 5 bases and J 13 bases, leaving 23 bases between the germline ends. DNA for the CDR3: TGTGCCAGCAGCCGTACGGGGGGGACCCATCTTCCCACCTTC. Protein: CASSRTGGTHLPTF. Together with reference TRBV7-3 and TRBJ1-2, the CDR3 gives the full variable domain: GAGVSQTPSNKVTEKGKYVELRCDPISGHTALYWYRQSLGQGPEFLIYFQGTGAADDSGLPNDRFFAVRPEGSVSTLKIQRTERGDSAVYLCASSRTGGTHLPTFGSGTRLTVV.

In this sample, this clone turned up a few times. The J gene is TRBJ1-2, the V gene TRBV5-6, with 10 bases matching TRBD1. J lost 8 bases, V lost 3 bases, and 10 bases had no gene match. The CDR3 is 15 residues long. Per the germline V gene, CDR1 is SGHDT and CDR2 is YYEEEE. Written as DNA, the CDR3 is TGTGCCAGCAGCTGGAATAGGGACAGGGGAGGCGGCTACACCTTC. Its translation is CASSWNRDRGGGYTF. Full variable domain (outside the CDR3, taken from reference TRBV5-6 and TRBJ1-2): DAGVTQSPTHLIKTRGQQVTLRCSPKSGHDTVSWYQQALGQGPQFIFQYYEEEERQRGNFPDRFSGHQFPNYSSELNVNALLLGDSALYLCASSWNRDRGGGYTFGSGTRLTVV.

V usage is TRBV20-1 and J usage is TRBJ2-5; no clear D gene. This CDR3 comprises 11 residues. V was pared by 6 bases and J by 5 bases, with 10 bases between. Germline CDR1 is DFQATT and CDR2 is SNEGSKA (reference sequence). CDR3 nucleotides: TGCAGTGCAAGAAACCGGGAGACCCAGTACTTC. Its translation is CSARNRETQYF.

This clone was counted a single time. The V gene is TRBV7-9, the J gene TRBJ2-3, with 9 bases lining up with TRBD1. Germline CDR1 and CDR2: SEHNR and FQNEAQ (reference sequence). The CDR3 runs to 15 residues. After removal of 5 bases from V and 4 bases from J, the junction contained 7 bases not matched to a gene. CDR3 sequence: CASSPSDRGSDTQYF. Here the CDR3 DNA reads TGTGCCAGCAGCCCTTCGGACAGGGGTTCAGATACGCAGTATTTT.

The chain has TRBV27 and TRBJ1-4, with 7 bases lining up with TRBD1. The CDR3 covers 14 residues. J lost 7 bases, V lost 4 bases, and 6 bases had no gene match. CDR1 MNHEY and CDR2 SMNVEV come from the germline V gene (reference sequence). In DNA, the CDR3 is TGTGCCAGCAGTTCACAGGGGCAGGGTGAAAAACTGTTTTTT. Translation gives CASSSQGQGEKLFF.

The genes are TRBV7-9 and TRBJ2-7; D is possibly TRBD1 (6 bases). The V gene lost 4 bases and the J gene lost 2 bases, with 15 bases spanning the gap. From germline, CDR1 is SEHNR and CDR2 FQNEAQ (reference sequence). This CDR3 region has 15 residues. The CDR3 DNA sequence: TGTGCCAGCAGCTCTGGAGGCAGGGGTGCCTACGAGCAGTACTTC. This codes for CASSSGGRGAYEQYF. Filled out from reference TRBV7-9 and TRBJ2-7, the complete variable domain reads DTGVSQNPRHKITKRGQNVTFRCDPISEHNRLYWYRQTLGQGPEFLTYFQNEAQLEKSRLLSDRFSAERPKGSFSTLEIQRTEQGDSAMYLCASSSGGRGAYEQYFGPGTRLTVT.

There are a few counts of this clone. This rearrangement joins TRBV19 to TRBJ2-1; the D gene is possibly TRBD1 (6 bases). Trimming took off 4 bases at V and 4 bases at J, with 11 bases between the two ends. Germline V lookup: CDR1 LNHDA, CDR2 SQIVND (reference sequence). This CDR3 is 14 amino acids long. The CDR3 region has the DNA TGTGCCAGTAGTACCGGACAGTGGTACAATGAGCAGTTCTTC. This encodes CASSTGQWYNEQFF.

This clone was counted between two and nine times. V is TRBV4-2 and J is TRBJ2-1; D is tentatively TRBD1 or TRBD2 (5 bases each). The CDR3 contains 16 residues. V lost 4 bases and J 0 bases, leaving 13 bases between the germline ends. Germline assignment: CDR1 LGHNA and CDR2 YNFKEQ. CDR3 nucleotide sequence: TGTGCCAGCAGCCCAGGACAACTAGACTCCTACAATGAGCAGTTCTTC. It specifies CASSPGQLDSYNEQFF.

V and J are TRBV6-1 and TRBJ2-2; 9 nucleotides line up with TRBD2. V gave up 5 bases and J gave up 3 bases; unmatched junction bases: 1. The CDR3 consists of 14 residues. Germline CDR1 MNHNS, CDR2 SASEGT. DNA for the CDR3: TGTGCCAGCAGTCTAGCGGGGTACACCGGGGAGCTGTTTTTT. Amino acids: CASSLAGYTGELFF.

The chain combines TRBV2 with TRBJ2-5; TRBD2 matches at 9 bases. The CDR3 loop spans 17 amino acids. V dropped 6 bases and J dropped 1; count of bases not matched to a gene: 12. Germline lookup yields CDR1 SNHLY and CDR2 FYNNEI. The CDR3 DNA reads TGTGCCAGCAGCGGTTTGTTGGCTAGCGGGATCCAAGAGACCCAGTACTTC. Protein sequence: CASSGLLASGIQETQYF. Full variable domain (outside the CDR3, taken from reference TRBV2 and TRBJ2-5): EPEVTQTPSHQVTQMGQEVILRCVPISNHLYFYWYRQILGQKVEFLVSFYNNEISEKSEIFDDQFSVERPDGSNFTLKIRSTKLEDSAMYFCASSGLLASGIQETQYFGPGTRLLVL.

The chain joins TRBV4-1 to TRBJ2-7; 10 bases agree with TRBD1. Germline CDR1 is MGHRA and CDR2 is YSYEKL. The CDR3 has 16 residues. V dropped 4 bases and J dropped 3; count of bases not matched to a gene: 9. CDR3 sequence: CASSPHLTGGVYEQYF. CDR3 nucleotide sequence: TGCGCCAGCAGCCCCCATTTGACAGGGGGCGTCTACGAGCAGTACTTC.